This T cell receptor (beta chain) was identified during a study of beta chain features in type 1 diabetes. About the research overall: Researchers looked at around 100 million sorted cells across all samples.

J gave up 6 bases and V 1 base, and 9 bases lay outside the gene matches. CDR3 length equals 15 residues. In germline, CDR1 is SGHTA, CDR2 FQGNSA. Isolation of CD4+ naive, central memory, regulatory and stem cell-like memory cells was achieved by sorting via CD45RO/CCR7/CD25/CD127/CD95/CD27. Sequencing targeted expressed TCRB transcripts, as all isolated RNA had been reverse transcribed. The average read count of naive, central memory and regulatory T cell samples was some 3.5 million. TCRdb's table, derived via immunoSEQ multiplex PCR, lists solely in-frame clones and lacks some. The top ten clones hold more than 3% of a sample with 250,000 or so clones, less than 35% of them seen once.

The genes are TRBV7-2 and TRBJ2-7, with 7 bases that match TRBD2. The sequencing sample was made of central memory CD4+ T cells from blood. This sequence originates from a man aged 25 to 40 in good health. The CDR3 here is CASSLDGGSVREQYF. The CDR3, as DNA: TGTGCCAGCAGCTTAGACGGCGGGAGCGTACGCGAGCAGTACTTC.